This TCR beta chain was obtained from a study of T cell clonotyping in hematopoietic cell transplantation. The study's findings and limits: Graft donor and pretransplant recipient Inverse Simpson Index values predicted broader posttransplant TCR diversity. Pathologically expanded recipient clonotypes increased progressively from day 30 to day 180 as diversity fell. At the given depth, recipient repertoires were over 95% de novo clonotypes.

TCRdb's table, derived via immunoSEQ multiplex PCR, lists solely in-frame clones and lacks some. The table records over 6,000 clones, nearly 99% of them present only once. Points on this clone: Its antigen is not known.

Blood collection times were about day -28 and days 30, 100, 180 posttransplant. This CDR3 is 11 amino acids long. CDR1 is SQVTM and CDR2 is ANQGSEA in the germline V gene. Trimming cost V 6 bases and J 1 base, with 6 bases left between them. This clonotype was obtained from a male patient aged 60-69 years who had an allogeneic stem cell transplant from a related donor, so the T cells may come from the graft donor. Some clones in this sample may be carry-over from other donors' samples. The gene calls are TRBV29-1 and TRBJ1-1; D remains ambiguous. Sequencing was performed on PBMCs, taken 30 days after allogeneic stem cell transplant. CDR3 region: CSVKGNTEAFF. The CDR3 DNA sequence: TGCAGCGTGAAGGGGAACACTGAAGCTTTCTTT.